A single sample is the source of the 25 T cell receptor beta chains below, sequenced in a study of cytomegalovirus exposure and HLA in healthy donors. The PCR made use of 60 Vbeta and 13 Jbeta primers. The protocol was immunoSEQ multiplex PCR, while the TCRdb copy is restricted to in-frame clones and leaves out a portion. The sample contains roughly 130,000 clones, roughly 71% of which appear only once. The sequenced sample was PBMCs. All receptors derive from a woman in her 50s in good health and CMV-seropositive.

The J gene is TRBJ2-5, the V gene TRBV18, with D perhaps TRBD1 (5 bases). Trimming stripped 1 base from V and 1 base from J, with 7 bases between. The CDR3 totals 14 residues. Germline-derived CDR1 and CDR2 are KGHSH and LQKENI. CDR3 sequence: CASSPRGGQETQYF. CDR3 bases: TGTGCCAGCTCACCACGGGGCGGCCAAGAGACCCAGTACTTC.

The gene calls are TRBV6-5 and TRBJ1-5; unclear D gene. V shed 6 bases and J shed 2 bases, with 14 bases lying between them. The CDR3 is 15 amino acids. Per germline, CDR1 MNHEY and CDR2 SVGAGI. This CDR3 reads CASRRMRQGNQPQHF. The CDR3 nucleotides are TGTGCCAGCAGGCGAATGAGGCAAGGCAATCAGCCCCAGCATTTT.

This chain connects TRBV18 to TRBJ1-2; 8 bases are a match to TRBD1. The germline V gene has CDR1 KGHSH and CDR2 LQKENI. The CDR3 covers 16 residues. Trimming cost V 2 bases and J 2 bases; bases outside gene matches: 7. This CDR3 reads CASSPSLDRANYGYTF. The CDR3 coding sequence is TGTGCCAGCTCACCATCCCTGGACAGGGCGAACTATGGCTACACCTTC.

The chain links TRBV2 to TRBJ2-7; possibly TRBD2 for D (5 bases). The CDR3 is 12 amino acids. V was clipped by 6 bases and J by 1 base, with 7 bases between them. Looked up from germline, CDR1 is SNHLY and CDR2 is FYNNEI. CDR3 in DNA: TGTGCCAGCAGGAGGGAATCCTACGAGCAGTACTTC. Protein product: CASRRESYEQYF.

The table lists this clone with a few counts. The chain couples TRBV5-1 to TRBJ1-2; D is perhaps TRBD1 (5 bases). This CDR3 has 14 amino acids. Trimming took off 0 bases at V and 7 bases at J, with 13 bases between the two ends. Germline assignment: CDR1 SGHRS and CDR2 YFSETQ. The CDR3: CASSLDRRGTGYTF. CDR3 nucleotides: TGCGCCAGCAGCTTGGACAGGAGAGGAACTGGCTACACCTTC.

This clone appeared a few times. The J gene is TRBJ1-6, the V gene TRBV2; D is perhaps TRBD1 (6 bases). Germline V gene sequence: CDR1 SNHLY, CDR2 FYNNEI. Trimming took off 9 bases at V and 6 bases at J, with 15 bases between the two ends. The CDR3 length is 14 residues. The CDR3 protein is CARGAGVINSPLHF. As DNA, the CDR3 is TGTGCCAGGGGGGCAGGCGTGATTAATTCACCCCTCCACTTT.

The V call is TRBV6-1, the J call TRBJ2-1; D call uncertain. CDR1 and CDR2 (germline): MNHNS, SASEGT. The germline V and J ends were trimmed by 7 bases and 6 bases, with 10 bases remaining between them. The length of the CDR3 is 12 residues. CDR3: CASILGTNEQFF. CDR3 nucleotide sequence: TGTGCCAGCATTCTAGGCACCAATGAGCAGTTCTTC.

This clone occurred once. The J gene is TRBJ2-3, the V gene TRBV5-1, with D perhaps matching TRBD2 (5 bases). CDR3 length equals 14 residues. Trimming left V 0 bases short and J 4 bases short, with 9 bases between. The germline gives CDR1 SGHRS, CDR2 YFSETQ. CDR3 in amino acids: CASSLEYGADTQYF. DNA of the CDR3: TGCGCCAGCAGCTTGGAGTACGGGGCAGATACGCAGTATTTT.

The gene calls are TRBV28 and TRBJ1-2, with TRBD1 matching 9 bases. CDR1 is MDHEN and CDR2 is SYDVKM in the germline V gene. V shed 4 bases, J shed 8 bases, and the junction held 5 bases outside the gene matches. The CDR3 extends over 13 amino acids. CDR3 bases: TGTGCCAGCAGTTCCCCGGACAGGGGCGGCTACACCTTC. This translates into CASSSPDRGGYTF.

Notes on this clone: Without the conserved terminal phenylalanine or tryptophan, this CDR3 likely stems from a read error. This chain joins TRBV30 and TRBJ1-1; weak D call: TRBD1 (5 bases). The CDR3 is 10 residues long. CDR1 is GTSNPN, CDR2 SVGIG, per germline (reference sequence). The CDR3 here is CAAGRREAFL. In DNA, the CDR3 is TGTGCGGCGGGACGCCGGGAAGCTTTCCTT.

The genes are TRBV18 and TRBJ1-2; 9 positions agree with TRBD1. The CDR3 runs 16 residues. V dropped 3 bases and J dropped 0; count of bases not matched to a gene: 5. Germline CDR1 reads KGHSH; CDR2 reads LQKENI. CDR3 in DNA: TGTGCCAGCTCACCGCAGGACAGGGGCGCTAACTATGGCTACACCTTC. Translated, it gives CASSPQDRGANYGYTF.

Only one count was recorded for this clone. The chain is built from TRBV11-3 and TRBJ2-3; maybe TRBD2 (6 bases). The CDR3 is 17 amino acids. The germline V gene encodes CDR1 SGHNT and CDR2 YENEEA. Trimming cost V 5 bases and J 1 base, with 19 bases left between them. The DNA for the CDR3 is TGTGCCAGCAGCCCAAATCACGGGAGCGGGCGCACAGATACGCAGTATTTT. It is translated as CASSPNHGSGRTDTQYF.

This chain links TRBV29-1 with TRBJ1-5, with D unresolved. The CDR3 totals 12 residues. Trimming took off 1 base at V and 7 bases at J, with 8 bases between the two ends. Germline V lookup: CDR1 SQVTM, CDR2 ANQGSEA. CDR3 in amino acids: CSVEGAGQPQHF. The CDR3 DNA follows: TGCAGCGTTGAAGGGGCGGGCCAGCCCCAGCATTTT.

CDR3 residues: CASSLAAASGNEQFF. CDR3 nucleotides: TGTGCCAGCAGCTTGGCCGCGGCTAGCGGCAATGAGCAGTTCTTC. This sequence joins TRBV5-4 and TRBJ2-1; 7 bases are a match to TRBD2. CDR3 size: 15 residues. Germline values: CDR1 SGHNT, CDR2 YYREEE (reference sequence). V dropped 0 bases and J dropped 6; count of bases not matched to a gene: 6.

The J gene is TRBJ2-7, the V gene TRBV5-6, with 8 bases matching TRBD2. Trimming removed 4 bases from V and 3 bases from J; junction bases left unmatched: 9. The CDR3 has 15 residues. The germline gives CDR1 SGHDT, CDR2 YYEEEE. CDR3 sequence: CASSTVAGFLYEQYF. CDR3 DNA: TGTGCCAGCAGCACCGTAGCGGGGTTCCTCTACGAGCAGTACTTC. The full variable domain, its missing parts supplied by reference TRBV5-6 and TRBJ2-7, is DAGVTQSPTHLIKTRGQQVTLRCSPKSGHDTVSWYQQALGQGPQFIFQYYEEEERQRGNFPDRFSGHQFPNYSSELNVNALLLGDSALYLCASSTVAGFLYEQYFGPGTRLTVT.

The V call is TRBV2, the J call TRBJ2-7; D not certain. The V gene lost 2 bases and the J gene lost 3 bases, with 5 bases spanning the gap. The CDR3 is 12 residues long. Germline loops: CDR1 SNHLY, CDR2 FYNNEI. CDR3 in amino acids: CASSESGYEQYF. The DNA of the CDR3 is TGTGCCAGCAGTGAATCAGGCTACGAGCAGTACTTC. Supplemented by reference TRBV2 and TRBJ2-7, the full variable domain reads EPEVTQTPSHQVTQMGQEVILRCVPISNHLYFYWYRQILGQKVEFLVSFYNNEISEKSEIFDDQFSVERPDGSNFTLKIRSTKLEDSAMYFCASSESGYEQYFGPGTRLTVT.

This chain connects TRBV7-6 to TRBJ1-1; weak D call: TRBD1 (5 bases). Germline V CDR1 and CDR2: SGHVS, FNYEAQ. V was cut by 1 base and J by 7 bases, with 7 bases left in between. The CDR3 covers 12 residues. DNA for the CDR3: TGTGCCAGCAGCTTAGGGGGCAGTGAAGCTTTCTTT. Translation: CASSLGGSEAFF.

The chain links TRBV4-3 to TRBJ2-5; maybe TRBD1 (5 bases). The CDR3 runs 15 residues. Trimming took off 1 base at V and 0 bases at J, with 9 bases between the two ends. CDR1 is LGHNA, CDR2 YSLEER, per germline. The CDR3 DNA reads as TGCGCCAGCAGCCAAGGGGGCAGCAACCAAGAGACCCAGTACTTC. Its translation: CASSQGGSNQETQYF.

CDR3 protein: CASSYIAGPKGEQYF. The CDR3 region has the DNA TGTGCCAGCAGTTACATCGCAGGGCCTAAGGGGGAGCAGTACTTC. This chain links TRBV6-6 with TRBJ2-7; D might be TRBD1 (5 bases). V was trimmed by 2 bases and J by 7 bases, leaving 18 bases between them. This CDR3 has 15 amino acids. The germline gives CDR1 MNHNY, CDR2 SVGAGI (reference sequence).

The CDR3 sequence: CAMRGGADSPLHF. The CDR3 region has the DNA TGTGCCATGCGGGGGGGAGCGGATTCACCCCTCCACTTT. The gene calls are TRBV10-3 and TRBJ1-6, with a weak D call TRBD1 (5 bases). Germline V lookup: CDR1 ENHRY, CDR2 SYGVKD. The CDR3 sequence is 13 residues long. V was clipped by 9 bases and J by 8 bases, with 14 bases between them.

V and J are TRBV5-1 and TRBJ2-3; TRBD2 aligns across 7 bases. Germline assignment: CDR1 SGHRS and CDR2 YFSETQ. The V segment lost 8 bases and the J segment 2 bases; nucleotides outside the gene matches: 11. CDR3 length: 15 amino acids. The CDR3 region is CASRSGADLTDTQYF. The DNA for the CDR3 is TGCGCCAGTCGCAGCGGGGCCGACCTCACAGATACGCAGTATTTT.

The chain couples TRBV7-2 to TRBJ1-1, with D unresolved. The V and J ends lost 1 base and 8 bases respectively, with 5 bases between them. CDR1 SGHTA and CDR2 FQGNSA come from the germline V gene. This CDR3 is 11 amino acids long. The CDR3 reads CASSLETEAFF. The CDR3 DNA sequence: TGTGCCAGCAGCTTAGAAACAGAAGCTTTCTTT.

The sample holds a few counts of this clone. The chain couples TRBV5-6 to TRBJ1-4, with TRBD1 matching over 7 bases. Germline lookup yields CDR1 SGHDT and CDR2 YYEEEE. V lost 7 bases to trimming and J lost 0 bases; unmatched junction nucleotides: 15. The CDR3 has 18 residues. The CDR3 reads CASGPSRQGRATNEKLFF. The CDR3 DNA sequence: TGTGCCAGCGGACCTTCTCGACAGGGCCGAGCAACTAATGAAAAACTGTTTTTT.

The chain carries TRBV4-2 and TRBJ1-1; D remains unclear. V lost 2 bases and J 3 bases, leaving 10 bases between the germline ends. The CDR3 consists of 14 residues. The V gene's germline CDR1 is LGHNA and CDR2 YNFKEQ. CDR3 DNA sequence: TGTGCCAGCAGCCAATTAAGAGGGCACACTGAAGCTTTCTTT. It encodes CASSQLRGHTEAFF.

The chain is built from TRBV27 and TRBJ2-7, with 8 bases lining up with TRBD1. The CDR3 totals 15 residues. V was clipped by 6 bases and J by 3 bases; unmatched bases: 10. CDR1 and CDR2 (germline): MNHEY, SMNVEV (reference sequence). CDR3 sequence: CASSPPRGQGYEQYF. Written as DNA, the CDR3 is TGTGCCAGCAGCCCACCGCGAGGACAGGGCTACGAGCAGTACTTC.